The next 5 T cell receptor beta chains were all read from a single sample in a study of PD-L1 blockade in urothelial cancer. Clones were sequenced by immunoSEQ multiplex PCR, and TCRdb holds only the in-frame ones, with some missing. This table has tens of thousands of clones, nearly 90% appearing once. Time point meaning: pretreatment peripheral blood. The sample here was PBMCs, taken around atezolizumab (anti-PD-L1) treatment. All receptors derive from a donor at least 40 years old with urothelial cancer.

The chain is built from TRBV9 and TRBJ2-7; 10 nucleotides align to TRBD1. The germline V gene encodes CDR1 SGDLS and CDR2 YYNGEE. V trimming: 3 bases; J trimming: 4 bases; junction bases outside the gene matches: 1. This CDR3 spans 13 amino acids. The CDR3 DNA sequence: TGTGCCAGCAGCGGACAGGGGGCGTACGAGCAGTACTTC. Translation gives CASSGQGAYEQYF.

Here the CDR3 DNA reads TGCAGTGCTGGGGGACAGTATGGCTACACCTTC. This codes for CSAGGQYGYTF. The V and J genes are TRBV20-1 and TRBJ1-2; 7 positions agree with TRBD1. The V gene end was trimmed by 5 bases and the J gene end by 5 bases; junction bases not matched to a gene: 2. Per the germline V gene, CDR1 is DFQATT and CDR2 is SNEGSKA (reference sequence). CDR3 length equals 11 residues.

This clone was picked up one time. This chain joins TRBV11-3 and TRBJ2-7, with TRBD1 matching over 7 bases. From germline, CDR1 is SGHNT and CDR2 YENEEA. The CDR3 contains 15 residues. J lost 0 bases, V lost 5 bases, and 7 bases had no gene match. In DNA, the CDR3 is TGTGCCAGCAGCCCCACAGGGGCGACCTCCTACGAGCAGTACTTC. Translated, it gives CASSPTGATSYEQYF.

This chain uses TRBV7-9 with TRBJ1-5; D is ambiguous. Trimming removed 0 bases from V and 9 bases from J, with 9 bases in between. The CDR3 length is 13 residues. Looked up from germline, CDR1 is SEHNR and CDR2 is FQNEAQ (reference sequence). The DNA for the CDR3 is TGTGCCAGCAGCTTAGCTGCGGGTGGGCCCCAGCATTTT. Its protein is CASSLAAGGPQHF.

J is TRBJ1-5 and V is TRBV27, with 11 bases matching TRBD1. Trimming removed 5 bases from V and 7 bases from J; junction bases left unmatched: 7. Germline CDR1 MNHEY, CDR2 SMNVEV (reference sequence). This CDR3 has 15 amino acids. CDR3 coding DNA: TGTGCCAGCAGTCCAGGGACAGGGGGACAGCAGCCCCAGCATTTT. It specifies CASSPGTGGQQPQHF.